What follows are 13 T cell receptor beta chains derived from one specimen sequenced in a study of blood T cell repertoires in COVID-19. TCRdb's table, derived via immunoSEQ multiplex PCR, lists solely in-frame clones and lacks some. The repertoire holds more than 100,000 clones, around 77% seen once, with roughly 16% in the top ten. Source material: peripheral blood. These receptors came from a man aged 55 to 70 with active or convalescent COVID-19.

The DNA for the CDR3 is TGTGCCAGTTCTACAGGGGTTCGGGCCAACGTCCTGACTTTC. Its translation: CASSTGVRANVLTF. This sequence joins TRBV19 and TRBJ2-6, with 7 bases fitting TRBD1. The germline gives CDR1 LNHDA, CDR2 SQIVND (reference sequence). CDR3 length equals 14 residues. The ends lost 8 bases at V and 5 bases at J; junction bases unmatched: 6.

The genes are TRBV28 and TRBJ1-1; 10 positions agree with TRBD1. There are 16 residues in the CDR3. The ends lost 4 bases at V and 9 bases at J; junction bases unmatched: 14. Germline values: CDR1 MDHEN, CDR2 SYDVKM. The CDR3 sequence: CASSSPSGTGVMKAFF. The CDR3 region has the DNA TGTGCCAGCAGTTCCCCCTCCGGGACAGGGGTGATGAAAGCTTTCTTT.

The gene calls are TRBV18 and TRBJ2-1, with 12 bases lining up with TRBD2. Per germline, CDR1 KGHSH and CDR2 LQKENI. The V gene end was trimmed by 3 bases and the J gene end by 11 bases; junction bases not matched to a gene: 8. The CDR3 contains 15 residues. The CDR3 loop is CASSPGLAGGPKQFF. For the CDR3, the DNA is TGTGCCAGCTCACCTGGTCTAGCGGGAGGGCCGAAGCAGTTCTTC. Together with reference TRBV18 and TRBJ2-1, the CDR3 gives the full variable domain: NAGVMQNPRHLVRRRGQEARLRCSPMKGHSHVYWYRQLPEEGLKFMVYLQKENIIDESGMPKERFSAEFPKEGPSILRIQQVVRGDSAAYFCASSPGLAGGPKQFFGPGTRLTVL.

This clone was counted between two and nine times. The rearrangement links TRBV12-3 or TRBV12-4 to TRBJ2-1; 10 positions agree with TRBD2. The CDR3 runs to 13 residues. Trimming cost V 8 bases and J 8 bases; bases outside gene matches: 6. The CDR3 spells CASGPSGRYEQFF. The DNA for the CDR3 is TGTGCCAGCGGCCCTAGCGGGAGATATGAGCAGTTCTTC.

The table lists this clone with a count of one. V usage is TRBV2 and J usage is TRBJ2-1; 9 nucleotides agree with TRBD2. With V trimmed by 6 bases and J by 6 bases, 9 bases remained unmatched. In germline, CDR1 is SNHLY, CDR2 FYNNEI. The CDR3 spans 15 residues. The CDR3 loop is CASSLAGAGANEQFF. CDR3 DNA: TGTGCCAGCAGCTTAGCGGGAGCGGGGGCCAATGAGCAGTTCTTC.

This clone has just one count. The chain carries TRBV11-2 and TRBJ2-3; perhaps TRBD2 as D (5 bases). Germline CDR1 SGHAT, CDR2 FQNNGV. Trimming stripped 3 bases from V and 2 bases from J, with 12 bases between. The CDR3 sequence is 15 residues long. The CDR3 spells CASSFKGGSTDTQYF. CDR3 nucleotide sequence: TGTGCCAGCAGCTTTAAAGGCGGGTCCACAGATACGCAGTATTTT.

This clone showed up just once. The chain couples TRBV10-3 to TRBJ2-3; D possibly corresponds to TRBD2 (6 bases). Germline V gives CDR1 ENHRY, CDR2 SYGVKD. The CDR3 runs 15 residues. V dropped 5 bases and J dropped 0 bases, with 12 bases sitting between them. The CDR3 DNA is TGTGCCATCAGTTTCGGGAGTTCTAGCACAGATACGCAGTATTTT. Protein product: CAISFGSSSTDTQYF.

This chain joins TRBV7-6 and TRBJ2-3; maybe TRBD2 (5 bases). V gave up 2 bases and J gave up 2 bases, with 14 bases separating them. The CDR3 is made up of 16 amino acids. Germline V gives CDR1 SGHVS, CDR2 FNYEAQ. The CDR3 here is CASSLRASSFTDTQYF. DNA for the CDR3: TGTGCCAGCAGCTTACGGGCTAGCTCCTTCACAGATACGCAGTATTTT.

J is TRBJ1-5 and V is TRBV2, with a tentative D call TRBD1 (6 bases). The CDR3 extends over 15 amino acids. Trimming took 7 bases from V and 0 from J, leaving 13 bases between them. Germline values: CDR1 SNHLY, CDR2 FYNNEI. The CDR3 DNA is TGTGCCAGCAAAGGACAGATCAATAGCAATCAGCCCCAGCATTTT. It specifies CASKGQINSNQPQHF.

The chain has TRBV9 and TRBJ2-7; D is perhaps TRBD2 (6 bases). CDR3 length: 16 residues. Germline CDR1 and CDR2: SGDLS and YYNGEE. V was trimmed by 4 bases and J by 2 bases, leaving 19 bases between them. The CDR3 bases are TGTGCCAGCAGCAAGGGGCTACGGGAGACCCCCTACGAGCAGTACTTC. Its translation is CASSKGLRETPYEQYF.

V usage is TRBV7-8 and J usage is TRBJ2-7, with 8 bases identical to TRBD2. The V gene's germline CDR1 is SGHVS and CDR2 FQNEAQ. This CDR3 contains 14 residues. The junction had 3 bases not matched to a gene; V was cut back by 3 bases and J by 2 bases. The CDR3 coding sequence is TGTGCCAGCAGCTTTCAGCGGGAGACCTACGAGCAGTACTTC. Amino acid sequence: CASSFQRETYEQYF.

The gene calls are TRBV2 and TRBJ1-2; D may be TRBD1 (5 bases). Germline assignment: CDR1 SNHLY and CDR2 FYNNEI. V dropped 3 bases and J dropped 6 bases, with 20 bases sitting between them. CDR3 length: 16 amino acids. CDR3 DNA sequence: TGTGCCAGCAGTGATGGAGGGGTCTCTTGGAATAATGGCTACACCTTC. This gives the protein CASSDGGVSWNNGYTF.

This clone was seen more than once but under ten times. The CDR3 DNA reads TGTGCCAGCAGCCCCGACAGGGCGGCCTACGAGCAGTACTTC. It encodes CASSPDRAAYEQYF. This chain uses TRBV7-8 with TRBJ2-7; 7 positions agree with TRBD1. Germline CDR1 is SGHVS and CDR2 is FQNEAQ. Unmatched junction bases numbered 6, after V lost 5 bases and J lost 2 bases. The CDR3 is made up of 14 amino acids. Based on the CDR3 plus reference TRBV7-8 and TRBJ2-7, the full variable domain is GAGVSQSPRYKVAKRGQDVALRCDPISGHVSLFWYQQALGQGPEFLTYFQNEAQLDKSGLPSDRFFAERPEGSVSTLKIQRTQQEDSAVYLCASSPDRAAYEQYFGPGTRLTVT.